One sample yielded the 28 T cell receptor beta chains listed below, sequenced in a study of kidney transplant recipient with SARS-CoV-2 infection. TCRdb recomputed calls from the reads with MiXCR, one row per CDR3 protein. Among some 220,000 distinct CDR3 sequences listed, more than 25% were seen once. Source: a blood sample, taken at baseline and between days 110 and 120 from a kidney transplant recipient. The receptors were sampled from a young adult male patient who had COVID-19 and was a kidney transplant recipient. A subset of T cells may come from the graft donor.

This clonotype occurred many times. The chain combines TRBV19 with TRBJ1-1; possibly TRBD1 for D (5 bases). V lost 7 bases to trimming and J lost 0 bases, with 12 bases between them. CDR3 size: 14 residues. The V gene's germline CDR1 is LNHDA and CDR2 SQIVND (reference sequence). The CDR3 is CASTTGTLNTEAFF. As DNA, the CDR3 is TGTGCCAGTACCACCGGGACCCTGAACACTGAAGCTTTCTTT.

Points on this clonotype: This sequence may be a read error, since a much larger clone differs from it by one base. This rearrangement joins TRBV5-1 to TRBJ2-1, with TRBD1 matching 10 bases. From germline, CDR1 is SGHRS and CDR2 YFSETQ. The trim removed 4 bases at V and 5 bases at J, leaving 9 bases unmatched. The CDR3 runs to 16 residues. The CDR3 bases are TGCGCCAGCAGCGGGGACAGGGGTTTTCTCCACAATGAGCAGTTCTTC. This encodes CASSGDRGFLHNEQFF.

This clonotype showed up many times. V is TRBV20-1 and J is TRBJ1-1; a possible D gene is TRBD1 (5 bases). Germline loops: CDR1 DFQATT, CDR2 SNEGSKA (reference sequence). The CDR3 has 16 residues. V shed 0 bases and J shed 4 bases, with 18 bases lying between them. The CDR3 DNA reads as TGCAGTGCTAGAGATCGAATGGGTGGCGGGGGCACTGAAGCTTTCTTT. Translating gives CSARDRMGGGGTEAFF.

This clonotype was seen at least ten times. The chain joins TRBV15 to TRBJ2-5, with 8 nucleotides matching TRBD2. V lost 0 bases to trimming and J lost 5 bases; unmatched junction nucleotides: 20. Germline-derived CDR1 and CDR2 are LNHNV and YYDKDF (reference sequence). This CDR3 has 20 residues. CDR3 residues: CATSRDSYIPGTSAGETQYF. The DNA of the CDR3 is TGTGCCACCAGCAGAGACTCCTACATCCCCGGGACTAGTGCGGGGGAGACCCAGTACTTC.

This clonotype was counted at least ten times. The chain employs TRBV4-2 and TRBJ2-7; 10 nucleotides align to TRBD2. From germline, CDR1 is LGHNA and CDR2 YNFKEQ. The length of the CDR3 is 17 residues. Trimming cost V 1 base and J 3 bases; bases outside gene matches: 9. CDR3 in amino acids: CASSQGPIAGGLYEQYF. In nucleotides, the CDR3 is TGTGCCAGCAGCCAAGGGCCGATAGCGGGAGGACTCTACGAGCAGTACTTC.

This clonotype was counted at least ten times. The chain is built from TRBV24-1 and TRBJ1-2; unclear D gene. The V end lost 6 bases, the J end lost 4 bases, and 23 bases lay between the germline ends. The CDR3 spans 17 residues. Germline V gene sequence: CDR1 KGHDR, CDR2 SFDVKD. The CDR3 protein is CATSTMLSTRKTYGYTF. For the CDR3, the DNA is TGTGCCACCAGTACAATGCTTAGTACCAGAAAGACCTATGGCTACACCTTC.

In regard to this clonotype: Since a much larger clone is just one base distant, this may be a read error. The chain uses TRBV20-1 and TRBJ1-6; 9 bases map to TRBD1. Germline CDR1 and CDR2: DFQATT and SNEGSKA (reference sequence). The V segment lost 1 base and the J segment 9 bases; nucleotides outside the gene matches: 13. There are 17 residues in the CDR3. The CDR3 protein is CSARGPGQGILGSPLHF. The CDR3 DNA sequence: TGCAGTGCTAGAGGTCCGGGACAGGGAATTCTTGGTTCACCCCTCCACTTT.

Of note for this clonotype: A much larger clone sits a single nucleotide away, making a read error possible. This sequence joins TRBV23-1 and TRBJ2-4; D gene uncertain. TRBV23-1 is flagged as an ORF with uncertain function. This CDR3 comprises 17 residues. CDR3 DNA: TGCGCCAGCAGTCGTTCAAGGCTACGCAGAAAGACCTATGGCTGCACCTTC. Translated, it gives CASSRSRLRRKTYGCTF.

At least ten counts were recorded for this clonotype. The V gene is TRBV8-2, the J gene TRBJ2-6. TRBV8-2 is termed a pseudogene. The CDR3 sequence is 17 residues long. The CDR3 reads CGSSDRITQSRANVLTF. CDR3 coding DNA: TGTGGCAGTTCGGATAGGATAACACAAAGTCGGGCCAACGTCCTGACTTTC.

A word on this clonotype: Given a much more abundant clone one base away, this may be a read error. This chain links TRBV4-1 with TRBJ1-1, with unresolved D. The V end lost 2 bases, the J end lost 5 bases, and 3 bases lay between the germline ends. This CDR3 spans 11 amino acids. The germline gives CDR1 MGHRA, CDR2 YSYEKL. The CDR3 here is CASSQRTEAFF. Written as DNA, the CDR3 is TGCGCCAGCAGCCAAAGGACTGAAGCTTTCTTT.

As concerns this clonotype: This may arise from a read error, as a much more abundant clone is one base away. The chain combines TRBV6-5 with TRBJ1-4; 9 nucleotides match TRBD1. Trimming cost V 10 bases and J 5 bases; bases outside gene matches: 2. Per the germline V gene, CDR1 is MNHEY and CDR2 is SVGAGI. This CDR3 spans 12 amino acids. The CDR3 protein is CANGQGNEKLFF. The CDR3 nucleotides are TGTGCCAACGGACAGGGGAATGAAAAACTGTTTTTT.

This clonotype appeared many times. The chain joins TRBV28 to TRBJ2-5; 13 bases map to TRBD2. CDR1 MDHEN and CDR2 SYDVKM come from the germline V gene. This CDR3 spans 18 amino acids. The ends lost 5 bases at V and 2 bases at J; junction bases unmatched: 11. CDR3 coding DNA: TGTGCCAGCAGTCTGGGACTAGCGGGGTCACACCCTCAAGAGACCCAGTACTTC. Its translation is CASSLGLAGSHPQETQYF.

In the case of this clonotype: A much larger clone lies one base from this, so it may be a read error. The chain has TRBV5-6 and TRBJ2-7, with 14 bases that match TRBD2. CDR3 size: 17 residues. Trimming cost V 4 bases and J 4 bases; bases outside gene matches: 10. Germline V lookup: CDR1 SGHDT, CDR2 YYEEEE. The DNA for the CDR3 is TGTGCCAGCAGCCCGGCCCTGGGGACTAGCGGGAGTTACGAGCAGTACTTC. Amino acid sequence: CASSPALGTSGSYEQYF.

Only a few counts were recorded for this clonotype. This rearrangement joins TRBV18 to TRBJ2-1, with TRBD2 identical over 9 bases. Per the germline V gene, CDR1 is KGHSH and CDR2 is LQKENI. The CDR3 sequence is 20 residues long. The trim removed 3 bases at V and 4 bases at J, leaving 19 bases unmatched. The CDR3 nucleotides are TGTGCCAGCTCACCGGCGGGACCGGGAAAATCTAGCGGGGAATACAATGAGCAGTTCTTC. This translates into CASSPAGPGKSSGEYNEQFF.

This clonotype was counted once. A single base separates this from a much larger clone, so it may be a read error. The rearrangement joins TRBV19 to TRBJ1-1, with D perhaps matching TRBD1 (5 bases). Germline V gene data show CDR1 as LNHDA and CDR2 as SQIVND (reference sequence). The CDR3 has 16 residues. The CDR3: CATSSGAGKVNAEAFF. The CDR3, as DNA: TGTGCCACCTCCAGCGGGGCAGGAAAGGTGAACGCTGAAGCTTTCTTT. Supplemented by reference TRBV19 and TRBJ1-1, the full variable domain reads DGGITQSPKYLFRKEGQNVTLSCEQNLNHDAMYWYRQDPGQGLRLIYYSQIVNDFQKGDIAEGYSVSREKKESFPLTVTSAQKNPTAFYLCATSSGAGKVNAEAFFGQGTRLTVV.

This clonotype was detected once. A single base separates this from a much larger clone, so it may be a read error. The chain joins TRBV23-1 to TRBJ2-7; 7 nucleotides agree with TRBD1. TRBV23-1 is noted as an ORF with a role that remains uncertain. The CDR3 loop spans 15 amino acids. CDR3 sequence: CACSHDPPTGNEQYF. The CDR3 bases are TGCGCCTGCAGTCACGACCCGCCGACAGGGAACGAGCAGTACTTC.

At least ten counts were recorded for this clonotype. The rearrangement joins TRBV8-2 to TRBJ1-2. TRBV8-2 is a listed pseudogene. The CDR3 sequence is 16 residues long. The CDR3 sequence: CGSFRRDSRKTYGYTF. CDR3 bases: TGTGGCAGTTTCCGTCGTGATAGCCGAAAGACCTATGGCTACACCTTC.

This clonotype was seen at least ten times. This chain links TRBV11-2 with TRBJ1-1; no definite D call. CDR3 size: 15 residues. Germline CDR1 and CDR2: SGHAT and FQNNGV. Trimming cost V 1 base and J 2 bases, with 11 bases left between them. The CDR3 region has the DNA TGTGCCAGCAGCTTAGGTCGGCAGACCAACACTGAAGCTTTCTTT. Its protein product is CASSLGRQTNTEAFF.

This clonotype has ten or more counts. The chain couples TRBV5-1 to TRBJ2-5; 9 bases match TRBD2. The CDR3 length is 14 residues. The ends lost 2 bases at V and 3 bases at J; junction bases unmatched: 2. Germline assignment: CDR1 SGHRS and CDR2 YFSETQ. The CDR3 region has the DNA TGCGCCAGCAGCTTTGGCGGGAGGGAAGAGACCCAGTACTTC. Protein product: CASSFGGREETQYF.

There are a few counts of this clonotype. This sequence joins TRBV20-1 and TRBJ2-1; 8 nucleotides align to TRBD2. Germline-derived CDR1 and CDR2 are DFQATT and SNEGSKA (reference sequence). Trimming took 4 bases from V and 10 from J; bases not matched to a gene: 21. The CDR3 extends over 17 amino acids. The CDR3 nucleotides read TGCAGTGCTACTCAGAGTTCCCTACGGGAGGGCTGGGAAGAGCAGTTCTTC. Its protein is CSATQSSLREGWEEQFF.

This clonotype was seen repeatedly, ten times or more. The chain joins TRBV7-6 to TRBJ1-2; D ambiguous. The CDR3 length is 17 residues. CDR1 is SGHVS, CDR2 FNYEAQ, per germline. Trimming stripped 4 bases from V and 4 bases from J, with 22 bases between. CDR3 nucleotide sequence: TGTGCCAGCAGCTCCAACCTTGAATCTCGAAAGACCTATGGCTACACCTTC. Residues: CASSSNLESRKTYGYTF.

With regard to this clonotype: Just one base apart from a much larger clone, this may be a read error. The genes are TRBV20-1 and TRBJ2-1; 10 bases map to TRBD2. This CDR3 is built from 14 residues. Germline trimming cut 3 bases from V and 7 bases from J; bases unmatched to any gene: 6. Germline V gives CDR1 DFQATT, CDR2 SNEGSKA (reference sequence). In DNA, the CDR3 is TGCAGTGCTAGTGTCGGACTAGCGGTAAATGAGCAGTTCTTC. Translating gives CSASVGLAVNEQFF.

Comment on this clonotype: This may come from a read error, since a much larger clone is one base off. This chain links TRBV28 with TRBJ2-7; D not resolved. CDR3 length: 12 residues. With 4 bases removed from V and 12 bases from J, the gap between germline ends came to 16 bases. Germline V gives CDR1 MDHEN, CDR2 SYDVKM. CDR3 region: CASSSHPGFPYF. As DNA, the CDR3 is TGTGCCAGCAGTTCCCACCCCGGGTTTCCGTACTTC.

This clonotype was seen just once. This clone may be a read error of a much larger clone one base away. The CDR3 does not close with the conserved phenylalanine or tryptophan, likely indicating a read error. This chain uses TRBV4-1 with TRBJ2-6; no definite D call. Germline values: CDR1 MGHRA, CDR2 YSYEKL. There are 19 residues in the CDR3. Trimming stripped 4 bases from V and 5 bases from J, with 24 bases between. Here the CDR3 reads CASSRVSLEPQSRANVLTL. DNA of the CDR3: TGCGCCAGCAGCCGAGTTAGCCTAGAACCACAAAGTCGGGCCAACGTCCTGACTCTC.

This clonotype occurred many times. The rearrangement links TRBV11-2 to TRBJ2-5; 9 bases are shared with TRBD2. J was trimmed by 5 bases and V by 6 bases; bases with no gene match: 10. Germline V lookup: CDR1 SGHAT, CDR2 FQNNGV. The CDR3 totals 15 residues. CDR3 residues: CASSLGIAGEETQYF. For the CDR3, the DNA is TGTGCCAGCAGTCTAGGGATAGCGGGAGAGGAGACCCAGTACTTC.

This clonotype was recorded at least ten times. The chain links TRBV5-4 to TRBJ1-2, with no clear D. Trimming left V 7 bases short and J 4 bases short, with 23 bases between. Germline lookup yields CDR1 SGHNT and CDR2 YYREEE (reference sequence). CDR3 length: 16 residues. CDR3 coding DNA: TGTGCCAGCGATCGGAGCGTACCAGGAAAGACCTATGGCTACACCTTC. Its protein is CASDRSVPGKTYGYTF. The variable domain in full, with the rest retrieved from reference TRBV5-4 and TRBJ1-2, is ETGVTQSPTHLIKTRGQQVTLRCSSQSGHNTVSWYQQALGQGPQFIFQYYREEENGRGNFPPRFSGLQFPNYSSELNVNALELDDSALYLCASDRSVPGKTYGYTFGSGTRLTVV.

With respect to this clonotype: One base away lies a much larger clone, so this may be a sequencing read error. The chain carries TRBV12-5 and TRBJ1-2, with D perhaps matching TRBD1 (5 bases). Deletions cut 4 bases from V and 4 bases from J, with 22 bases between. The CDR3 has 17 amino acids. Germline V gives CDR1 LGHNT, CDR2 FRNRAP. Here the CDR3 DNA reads TGTGCTAGTGGTTGTCATGGTTTGCAGGGAAAGGCCTATGGCTACACCTTC. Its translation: CASGCHGLQGKAYGYTF.

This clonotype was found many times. In nucleotides, the CDR3 is TGCGCCAGCAGCCTCGGGACAGGGGGCATTCAGCCCCAGCATTTT. Amino acid sequence: CASSLGTGGIQPQHF. The chain links TRBV5-1 to TRBJ1-5, with 12 nucleotides matching TRBD1. Losses at the gene ends were 4 bases for V and 6 bases for J; bases not matched to a gene: 5. The CDR3 spans 15 residues. The germline V gene has CDR1 SGHRS and CDR2 YFSETQ.